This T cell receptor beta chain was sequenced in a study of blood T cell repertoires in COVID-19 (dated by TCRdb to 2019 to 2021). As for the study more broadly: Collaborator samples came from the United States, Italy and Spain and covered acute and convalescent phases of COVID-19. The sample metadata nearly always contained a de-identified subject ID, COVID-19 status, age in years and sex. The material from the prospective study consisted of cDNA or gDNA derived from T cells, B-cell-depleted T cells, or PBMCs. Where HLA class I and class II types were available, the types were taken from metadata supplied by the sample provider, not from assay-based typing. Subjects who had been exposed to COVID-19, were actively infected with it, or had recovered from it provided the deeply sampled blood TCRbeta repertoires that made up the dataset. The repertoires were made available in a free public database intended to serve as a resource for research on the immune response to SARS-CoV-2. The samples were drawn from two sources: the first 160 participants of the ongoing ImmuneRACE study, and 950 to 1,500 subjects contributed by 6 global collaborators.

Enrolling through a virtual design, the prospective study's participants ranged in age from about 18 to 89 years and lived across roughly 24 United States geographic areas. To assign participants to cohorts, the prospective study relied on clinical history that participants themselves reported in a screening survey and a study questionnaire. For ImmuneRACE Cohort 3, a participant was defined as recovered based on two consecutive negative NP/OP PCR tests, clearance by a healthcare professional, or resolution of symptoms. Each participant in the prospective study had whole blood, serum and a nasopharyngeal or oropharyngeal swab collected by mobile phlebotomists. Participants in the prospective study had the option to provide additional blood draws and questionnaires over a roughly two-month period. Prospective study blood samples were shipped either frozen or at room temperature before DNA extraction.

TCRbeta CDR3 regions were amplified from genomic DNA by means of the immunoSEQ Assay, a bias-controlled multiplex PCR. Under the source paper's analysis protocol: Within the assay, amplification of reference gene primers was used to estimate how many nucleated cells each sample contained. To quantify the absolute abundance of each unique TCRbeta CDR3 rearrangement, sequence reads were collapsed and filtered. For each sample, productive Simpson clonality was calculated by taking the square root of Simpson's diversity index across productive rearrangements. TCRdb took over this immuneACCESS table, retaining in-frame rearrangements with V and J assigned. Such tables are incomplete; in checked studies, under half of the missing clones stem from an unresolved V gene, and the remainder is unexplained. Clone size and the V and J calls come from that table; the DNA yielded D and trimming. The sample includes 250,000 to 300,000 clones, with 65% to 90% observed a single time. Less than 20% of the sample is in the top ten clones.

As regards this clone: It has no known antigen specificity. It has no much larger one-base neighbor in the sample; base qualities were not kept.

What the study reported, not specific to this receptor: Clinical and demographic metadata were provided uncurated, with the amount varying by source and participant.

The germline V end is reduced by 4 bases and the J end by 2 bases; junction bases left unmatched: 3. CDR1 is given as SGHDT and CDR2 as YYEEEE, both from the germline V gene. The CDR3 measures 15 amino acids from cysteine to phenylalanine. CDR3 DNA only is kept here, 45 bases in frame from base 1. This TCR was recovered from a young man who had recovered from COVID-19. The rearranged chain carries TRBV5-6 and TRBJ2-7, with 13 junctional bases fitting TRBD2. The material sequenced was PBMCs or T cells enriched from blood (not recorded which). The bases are TGTGCCAGCAGCCCGGGGACTAGCGGGACCTACGAGCAGTACTTC. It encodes CASSPGTSGTYEQYF.